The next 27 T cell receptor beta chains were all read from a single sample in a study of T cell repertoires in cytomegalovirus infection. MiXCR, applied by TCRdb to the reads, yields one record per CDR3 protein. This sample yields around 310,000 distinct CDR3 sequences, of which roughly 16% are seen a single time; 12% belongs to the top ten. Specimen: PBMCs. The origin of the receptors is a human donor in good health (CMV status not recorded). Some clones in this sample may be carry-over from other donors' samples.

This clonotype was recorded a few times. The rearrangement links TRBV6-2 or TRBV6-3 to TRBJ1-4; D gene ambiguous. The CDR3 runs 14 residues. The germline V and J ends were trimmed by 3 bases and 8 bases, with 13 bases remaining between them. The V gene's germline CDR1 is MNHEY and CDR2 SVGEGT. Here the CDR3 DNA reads TGTGCCAGCAGTTATTCAGTGGGAGGCGAAAAACTGTTTTTT. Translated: CASSYSVGGEKLFF.

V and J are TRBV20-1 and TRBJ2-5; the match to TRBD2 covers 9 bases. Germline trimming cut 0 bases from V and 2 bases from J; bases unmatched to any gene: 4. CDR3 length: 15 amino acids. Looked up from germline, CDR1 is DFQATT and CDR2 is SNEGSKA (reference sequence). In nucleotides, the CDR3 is TGCAGTGCTAGAGAACCTAGCGGGGTTCAAGAGACCCAGTACTTC. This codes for CSAREPSGVQETQYF.

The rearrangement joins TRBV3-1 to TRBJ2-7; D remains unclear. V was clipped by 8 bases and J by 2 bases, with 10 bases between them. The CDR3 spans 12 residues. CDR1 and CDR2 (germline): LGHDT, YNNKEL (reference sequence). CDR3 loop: CASGEGTYEQYF. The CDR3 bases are TGTGCCAGCGGTGAAGGGACCTACGAGCAGTACTTC.

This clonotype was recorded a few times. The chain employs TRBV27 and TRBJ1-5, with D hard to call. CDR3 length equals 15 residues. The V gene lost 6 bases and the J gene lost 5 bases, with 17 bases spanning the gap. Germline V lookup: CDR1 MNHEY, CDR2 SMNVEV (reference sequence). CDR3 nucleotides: TGTGCCAGCAGACCCGACCTCCAAGGATATCAGCCCCAGCATTTT. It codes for CASRPDLQGYQPQHF.

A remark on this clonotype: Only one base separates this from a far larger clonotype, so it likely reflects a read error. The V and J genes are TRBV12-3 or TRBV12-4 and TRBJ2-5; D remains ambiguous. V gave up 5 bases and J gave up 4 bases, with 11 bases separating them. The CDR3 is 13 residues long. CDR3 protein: CASSPGKGETQYF. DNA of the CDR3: TGTGCCAGCAGTCCCGGAAAGGGAGAGACCCAGTACTTC.

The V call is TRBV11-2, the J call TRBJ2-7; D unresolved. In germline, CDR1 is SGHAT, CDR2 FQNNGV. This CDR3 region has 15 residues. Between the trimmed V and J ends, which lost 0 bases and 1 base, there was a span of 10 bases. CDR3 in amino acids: CASSLELVASYEQYF. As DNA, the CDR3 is TGTGCCAGCAGCTTAGAGTTGGTAGCTTCCTACGAGCAGTACTTC.

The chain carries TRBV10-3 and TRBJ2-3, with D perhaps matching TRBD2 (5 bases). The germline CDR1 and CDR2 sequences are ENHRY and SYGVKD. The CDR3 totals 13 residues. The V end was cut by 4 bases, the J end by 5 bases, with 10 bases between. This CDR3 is CAISGGMEDTQYF. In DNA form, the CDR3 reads TGTGCCATCAGTGGAGGGATGGAAGATACGCAGTATTTT.

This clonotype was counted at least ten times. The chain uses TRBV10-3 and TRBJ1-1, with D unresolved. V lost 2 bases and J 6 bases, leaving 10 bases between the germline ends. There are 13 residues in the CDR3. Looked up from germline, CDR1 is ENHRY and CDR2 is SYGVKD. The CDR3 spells CAISEGPGAEAFF. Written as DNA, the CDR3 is TGTGCCATCAGTGAGGGTCCGGGAGCTGAAGCTTTCTTT.

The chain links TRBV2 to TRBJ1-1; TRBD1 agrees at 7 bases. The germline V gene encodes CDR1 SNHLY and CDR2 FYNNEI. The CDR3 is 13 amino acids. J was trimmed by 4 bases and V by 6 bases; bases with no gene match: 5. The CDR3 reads CASRGQRSTEAFF. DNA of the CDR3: TGTGCCAGCAGGGGACAGCGGAGCACTGAAGCTTTCTTT. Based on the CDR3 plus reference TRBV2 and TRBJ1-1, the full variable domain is EPEVTQTPSHQVTQMGQEVILRCVPISNHLYFYWYRQILGQKVEFLVSFYNNEISEKSEIFDDQFSVERPDGSNFTLKIRSTKLEDSAMYFCASRGQRSTEAFFGQGTRLTVV.

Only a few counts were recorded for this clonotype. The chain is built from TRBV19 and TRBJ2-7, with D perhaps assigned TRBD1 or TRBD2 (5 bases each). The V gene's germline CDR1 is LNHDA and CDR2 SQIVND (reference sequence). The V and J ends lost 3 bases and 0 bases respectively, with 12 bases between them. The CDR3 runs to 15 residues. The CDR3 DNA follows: TGTGCCAGTAGTATTTCTCGGGGCAGCTCCTACGAGCAGTACTTC. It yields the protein CASSISRGSSYEQYF. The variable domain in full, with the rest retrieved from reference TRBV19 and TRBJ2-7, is DGGITQSPKYLFRKEGQNVTLSCEQNLNHDAMYWYRQDPGQGLRLIYYSQIVNDFQKGDIAEGYSVSREKKESFPLTVTSAQKNPTAFYLCASSISRGSSYEQYFGPGTRLTVT.

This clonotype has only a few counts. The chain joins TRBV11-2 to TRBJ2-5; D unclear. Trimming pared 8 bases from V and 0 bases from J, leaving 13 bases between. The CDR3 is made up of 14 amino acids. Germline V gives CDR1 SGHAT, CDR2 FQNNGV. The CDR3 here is CASCISLNQETQYF. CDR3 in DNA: TGTGCCAGCTGTATCAGCCTTAACCAAGAGACCCAGTACTTC. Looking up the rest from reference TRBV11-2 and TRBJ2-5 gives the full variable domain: EAGVAQSPRYKIIEKRQSVAFWCNPISGHATLYWYQQILGQGPKLLIQFQNNGVVDDSQLPKDRFSAERLKGVDSTLKIQPAKLEDSAVYLCASCISLNQETQYFGPGTRLLVL.

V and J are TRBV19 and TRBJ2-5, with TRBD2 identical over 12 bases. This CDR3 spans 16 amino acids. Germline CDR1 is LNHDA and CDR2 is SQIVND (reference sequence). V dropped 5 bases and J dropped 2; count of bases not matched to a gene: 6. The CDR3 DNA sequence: TGTGCCAGTAGTTTGACCGGGACTAGCGGGCAAGAGACCCAGTACTTC. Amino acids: CASSLTGTSGQETQYF. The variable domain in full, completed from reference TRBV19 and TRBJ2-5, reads DGGITQSPKYLFRKEGQNVTLSCEQNLNHDAMYWYRQDPGQGLRLIYYSQIVNDFQKGDIAEGYSVSREKKESFPLTVTSAQKNPTAFYLCASSLTGTSGQETQYFGPGTRLLVL.

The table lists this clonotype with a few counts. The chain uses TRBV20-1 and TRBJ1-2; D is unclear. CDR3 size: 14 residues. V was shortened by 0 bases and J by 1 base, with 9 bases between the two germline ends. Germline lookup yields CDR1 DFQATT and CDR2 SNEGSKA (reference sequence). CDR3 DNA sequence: TGCAGTGCTAGAGAGAAGACACTTAACTATGGCTACACCTTC. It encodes CSAREKTLNYGYTF.

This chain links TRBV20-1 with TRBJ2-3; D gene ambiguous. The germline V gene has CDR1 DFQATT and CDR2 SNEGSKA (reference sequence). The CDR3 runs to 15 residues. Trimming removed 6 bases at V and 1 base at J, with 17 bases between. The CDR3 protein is CSAESARSRTDTQYF. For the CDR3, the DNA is TGCAGTGCGGAGTCGGCTAGAAGTCGCACAGATACGCAGTATTTT.

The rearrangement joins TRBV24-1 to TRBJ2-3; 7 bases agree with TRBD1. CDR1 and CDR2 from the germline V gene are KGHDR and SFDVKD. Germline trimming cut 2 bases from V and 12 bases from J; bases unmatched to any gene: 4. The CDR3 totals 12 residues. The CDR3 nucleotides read TGTGCCACCAGTGATTGGGACAGAGCTCAGTATTTT. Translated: CATSDWDRAQYF.

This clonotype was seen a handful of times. Here the CDR3 reads CASTPLAQWNYGYTF. Written as DNA, the CDR3 is TGTGCCAGCACTCCGTTGGCCCAGTGGAACTATGGCTACACCTTC. The rearrangement uses TRBV14 and TRBJ1-2; no definite D call. CDR3 length: 15 residues. Per germline, CDR1 SGHDN and CDR2 FVKESK. Trimming took 7 bases from V and 2 from J, leaving 17 bases between them. The whole variable domain, remainder taken from reference TRBV14 and TRBJ1-2, is EAGVTQFPSHSVIEKGQTVTLRCDPISGHDNLYWYRRVMGKEIKFLLHFVKESKQDESGMPNNRFLAERTGGTYSTLKVQPAELEDSGVYFCASTPLAQWNYGYTFGSGTRLTVV.

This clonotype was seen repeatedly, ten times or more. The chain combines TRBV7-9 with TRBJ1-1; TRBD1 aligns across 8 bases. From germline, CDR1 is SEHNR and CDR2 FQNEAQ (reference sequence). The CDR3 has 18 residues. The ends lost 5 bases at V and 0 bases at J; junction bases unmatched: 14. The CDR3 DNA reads TGTGCCAGCAGCGGAAGCCGACAGGGGATTCTCATGAACACTGAAGCTTTCTTT. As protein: CASSGSRQGILMNTEAFF.

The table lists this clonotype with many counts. DNA for the CDR3: TGTGCCAGCATGCCTACAGGGATAAGCTCCTACGAGCAGTACTTC. Protein: CASMPTGISSYEQYF. The rearrangement uses TRBV7-8 and TRBJ2-7; TRBD1 might be the D (6 bases). Germline CDR1 is SGHVS and CDR2 is FQNEAQ. Trimming took off 7 bases at V and 0 bases at J, with 16 bases between the two ends. The CDR3 is 15 amino acids. Full variable domain (remainder filled in from reference TRBV7-8 and TRBJ2-7): GAGVSQSPRYKVAKRGQDVALRCDPISGHVSLFWYQQALGQGPEFLTYFQNEAQLDKSGLPSDRFFAERPEGSVSTLKIQRTQQEDSAVYLCASMPTGISSYEQYFGPGTRLTVT.

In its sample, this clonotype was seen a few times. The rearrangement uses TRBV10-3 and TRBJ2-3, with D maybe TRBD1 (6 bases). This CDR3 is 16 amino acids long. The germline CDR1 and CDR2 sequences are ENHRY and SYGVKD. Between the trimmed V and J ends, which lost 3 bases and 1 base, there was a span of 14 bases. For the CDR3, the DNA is TGTGCCATCAGTGACGATACAGGGTTGGGCACAGATACGCAGTATTTT. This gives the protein CAISDDTGLGTDTQYF.

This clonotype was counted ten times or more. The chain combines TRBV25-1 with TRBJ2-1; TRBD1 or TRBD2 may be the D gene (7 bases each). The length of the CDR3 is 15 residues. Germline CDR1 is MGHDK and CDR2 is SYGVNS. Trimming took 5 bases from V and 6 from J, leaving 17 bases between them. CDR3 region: CASSPRQGGSNEQFF. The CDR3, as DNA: TGTGCCAGCAGTCCCCGACAGGGCGGGAGCAATGAGCAGTTCTTC.

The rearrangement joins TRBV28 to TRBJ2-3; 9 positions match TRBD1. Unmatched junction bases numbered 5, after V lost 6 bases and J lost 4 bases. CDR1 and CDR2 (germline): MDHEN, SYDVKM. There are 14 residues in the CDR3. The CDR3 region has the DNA TGTGCCAGCAGCCCTGGACAGGGGCCAGATACGCAGTATTTT. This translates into CASSPGQGPDTQYF.

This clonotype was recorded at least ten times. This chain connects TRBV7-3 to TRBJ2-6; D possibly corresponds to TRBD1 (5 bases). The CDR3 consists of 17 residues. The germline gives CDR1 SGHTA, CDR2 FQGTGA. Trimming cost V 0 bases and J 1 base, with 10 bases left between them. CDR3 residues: CASSLTIPGSGANVLTF. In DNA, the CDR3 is TGTGCCAGCAGCTTAACGATCCCAGGGTCTGGGGCCAACGTCCTGACTTTC.

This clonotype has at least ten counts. The CDR3 loop is CASSQSGGAYEQYF. For the CDR3, the DNA is TGTGCCAGCAGCCAGTCGGGGGGGGCCTACGAGCAGTACTTC. The rearrangement joins TRBV7-2 to TRBJ2-7; 8 bases line up with TRBD2. Germline loops: CDR1 SGHTA, CDR2 FQGNSA. The CDR3 sequence is 14 residues long. V was clipped by 5 bases and J by 2 bases; unmatched bases: 5.

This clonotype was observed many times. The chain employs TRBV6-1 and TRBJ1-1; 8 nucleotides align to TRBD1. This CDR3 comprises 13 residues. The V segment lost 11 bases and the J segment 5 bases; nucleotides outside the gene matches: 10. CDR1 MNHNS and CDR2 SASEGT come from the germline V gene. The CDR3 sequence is CAGRQGADTEAFF. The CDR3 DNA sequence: TGTGCCGGGCGGCAGGGGGCTGATACTGAAGCTTTCTTT.

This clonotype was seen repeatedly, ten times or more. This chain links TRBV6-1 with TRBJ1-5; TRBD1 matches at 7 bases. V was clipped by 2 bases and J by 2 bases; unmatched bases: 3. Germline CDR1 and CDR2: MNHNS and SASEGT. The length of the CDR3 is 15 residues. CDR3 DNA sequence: TGTGCCAGCAGTGAACACGACAGGGGCAATCAGCCCCAGCATTTT. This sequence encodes CASSEHDRGNQPQHF.

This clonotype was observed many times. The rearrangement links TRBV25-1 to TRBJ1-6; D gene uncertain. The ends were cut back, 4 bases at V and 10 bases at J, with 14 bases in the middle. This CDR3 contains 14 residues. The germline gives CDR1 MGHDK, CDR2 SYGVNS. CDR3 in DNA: TGTGCCAGCAGTGGTGGGTTTTTTGGGTCACCCCTCCACTTT. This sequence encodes CASSGGFFGSPLHF.

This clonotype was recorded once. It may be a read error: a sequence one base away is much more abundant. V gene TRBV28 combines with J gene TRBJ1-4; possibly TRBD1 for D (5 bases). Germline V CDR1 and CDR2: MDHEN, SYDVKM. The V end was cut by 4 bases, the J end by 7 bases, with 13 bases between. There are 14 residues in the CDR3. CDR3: CASSWTRGSEKLFF. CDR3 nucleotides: TGTGCCAGCAGTTGGACAAGGGGCAGTGAAAAACTGTTTTTT.